This T cell receptor beta chain was identified in a study of blood T cells in healthy people across ages (dated by TCRdb to between 2015 and 2017). Study-wide context: In model experiments, roughly one uniquely barcoded TCR beta cDNA molecule per two T cells was captured by template switching. Using deep sequencing normalized with unique cDNA molecular identifiers, the study measured how TCR beta repertoire diversity changes with age. For two donors (one aged 18 to 29 and one aged 80 or older), the study analyzed two additional independent replicas of 1 million unique cDNA reads from the same blood draw. Donors were grouped into four age groups: young (average approximately 15 years), middle-aged (39), aged (approximately 58) and long-lived (approximately 82).

Inclusive of the bounding cysteine and phenylalanine, the CDR3 is 13 residues long. The CDR3 DNA has 39 bases and is translated from base 1. V loses 7 bases, J loses 4 bases, and the germline ends lie 14 bases apart. The germline V gene supplies CDR1 SQVTM and CDR2 ANQGSEA. A few counts support this clonotype. The antigen it recognizes is unknown. Base-call qualities are not available, and no considerably larger clone is one nucleotide away. The investigation overall reported the following: Observed TCR beta diversity correlated strongly with the percentage of naive T cells measured by flow cytometry. Observed TCR beta diversity per million T cells fell roughly linearly with age, and a significant reduction was already apparent by age around 39. Estimates of total diversity from one million sequenced T cells were regarded as lower bounds and underestimates. Compared with the aged group, more naive CD4+ T cells, fewer expanded clones and increased TCR diversity were shown by the long-lived group, suggesting age selection. The CMV infection status of donors was not known, potentially confounding age-related changes in expanded clonotypes. Conclusive comparison of naive and antigen-experienced compartments was prevented by the profiling of bulk unsorted PBMCs.

The receptor library was made with 5' RACE. Instrument used: Illumina HiSeq 2500. A second 7 to 11 cycle PCR used a sample-barcoded 5' primer and a J-beta primer mix. A template-switch 5' adaptor carrying 12 random nucleotides introduced a unique molecular identifier onto each TCR beta cDNA molecule. At least 2.5 million CDR3-containing paired-end reads were obtained from each sample. The Mint cDNA synthesis kit, primed by a TRBC-specific oligonucleotide, was used to synthesize first-strand cDNA from all RNA. Following uracil-DNA glycosylase treatment, all cDNA underwent a first 18-cycle PCR with the universal primers M1SS and BC2_uni_R. Processing in the source paper ran as follows. Normalization of each sample was performed by random selection of 1 million high-quality reads, each carrying a distinct molecular identifier. Reads with shared molecular identifiers were discarded instead of being binned into consensus sequences. CDR3 identification, clonotype clustering and error correction used MiTCR with a Q25 quality threshold and the strictest error-elimination algorithm. A nonparametric unseen species model using Euler transformation provided a lower-bound estimate of total TCR beta diversity. TCRdb trimmed public reads at Q25 via fastp, called clones via MiXCR and kept in-frame beta chains. Each entry merges the rows of one CDR3 protein and shows their most common DNA and genes. TCRdb assigned the V and J calls; the authors' analysis was not used. Present in this sample are over 500,000 distinct CDR3 sequences, roughly a quarter of which were seen just once. Approximately 3.6% of the sample is in the top ten clones.

The approximately 39 donors, aged roughly 6 to 100 years, were systemically healthy Caucasian individuals from Russia. Each donor gave approximately 9.3 milliliters of peripheral blood, collected into EDTA-treated Vacutainer tubes. PBMCs were isolated by Ficoll-Paque density-gradient centrifugation, with at least 6 million obtained per sample. Total RNA, at least 6 micrograms per sample, was extracted from PBMCs with Trizol reagent. For every donor, flow cytometry on a PBMC aliquot measured the percentage of naive CD45RAhigh/CD27high T cells. The same sample was also studied in work on T cells of mothers and their children. According to the second study: The donors were nine systemically healthy Caucasian individuals, made up of three mothers and their six children. cDNA synthesis consumed the entire amount of extracted RNA, loaded at approximately 1.6 ug RNA in each 15 ul reaction. Sample barcodes and 2-4 random nucleotides were added via the M1S primer in the second PCR. More than 8 million TCR beta CDR3 reads were obtained from each mother, and about 3 million reads were obtained from each child. In both related and unrelated pairs, thymic selection shapes the output of TCR recombination in a similar way, with inherited differences having only a minor effect. Normalized repertoire overlap in related mother-child pairs was always slightly higher than in unrelated mother-child pairs, but the difference was never significant. No persistent microchimeric T cell clones were detected, at a sensitivity of 90 to 100 clones per million clonotypes. The study used deep NGS to compare TCR beta repertoires of mothers and children, seeking features distinguishing related mother-child pairs from unrelated individuals. The mean age was 40 +/- 4 years for the mothers and approximately 11 +/- 4 years for the children. After adapters were ligated using NEBNext reagents, the libraries underwent 100+100 nt paired-end sequencing on an Illumina HiSeq 2000. To prevent cross-contamination, the mother and child libraries were prepared a month apart and were sequenced in separate runs. For each donor, between 500,000 and 2,000,000 distinct TCR beta clonotypes were identified. Naive TCR beta clonotypes were estimated from low-frequency clonotypes matched to each donor's FACS-determined naive share, without sorting.

The V and J genes are TRBV29-1 and TRBJ2-4; the D segment cannot be called with confidence. The sequence derives from a boy under 10 years old in good health. The sample was blood. The DNA sequence follows: TGCAGCGCACTCGAGACATTGAAAAACATTCAGTACTTC. This is translated as CSALETLKNIQYF.